These 23 T cell receptor beta chains share one sample of origin, sequenced in a study of OX40 agonist ivuxolimab in advanced cancers. The table came from immunoSEQ multiplex PCR; TCRdb's copy has only in-frame clones and leaves some out. The table shows approximately 86,000 clones, with roughly 88% occurring only once. The specimen was CD4+ or CD8+ T cells sorted from blood, collected in a trial of the OX40 agonist ivuxolimab. Every receptor here comes from an adult with an advanced solid tumor such as melanoma, head and neck, liver or kidney cancer.

V gene TRBV4-2 combines with J gene TRBJ2-2; D perhaps matches TRBD1 (5 bases). Germline V lookup: CDR1 LGHNA, CDR2 YNFKEQ. The CDR3 runs to 12 residues. The germline V and J ends were trimmed by 8 bases and 4 bases, with 8 bases remaining between them. The CDR3 region is CASSDSTGELFF. The CDR3 DNA reads TGTGCCAGCTCCGACAGCACCGGGGAGCTGTTTTTT.

The chain joins TRBV18 to TRBJ1-2; D is possibly TRBD1 (6 bases). V was shortened by 3 bases and J by 6 bases, with 17 bases between the two germline ends. Germline CDR1 and CDR2: KGHSH and LQKENI. The CDR3 sequence is 15 residues long. In DNA, the CDR3 is TGTGCCAGCTCACCGGGGGCGACGGGACCGGATGGCTACACCTTC. It codes for CASSPGATGPDGYTF.

The chain recombines TRBV5-6 with TRBJ2-7; the D gene is possibly TRBD1 (6 bases). V was shortened by 2 bases and J by 2 bases, with 8 bases between the two germline ends. Germline V CDR1 and CDR2: SGHDT, YYEEEE. The length of the CDR3 is 13 residues. In DNA, the CDR3 is TGTGCCAGCAGCTTAGACAGGACCTACGAGCAGTACTTC. This encodes CASSLDRTYEQYF.

The V gene is TRBV7-2, the J gene TRBJ1-1; D perhaps matches TRBD1 (6 bases). The CDR3 is 14 amino acids. Germline values: CDR1 SGHTA, CDR2 FQGNSA. The ends were cut back, 5 bases at V and 0 bases at J, with 10 bases in the middle. The CDR3 here is CASSAGQMNTEAFF. CDR3 DNA sequence: TGTGCCAGCAGCGCCGGACAGATGAACACTGAAGCTTTCTTT.

The chain recombines TRBV28 with TRBJ2-7; 8 nucleotides agree with TRBD2. J gave up 2 bases and V 7 bases, and 7 bases lay outside the gene matches. This CDR3 is 14 amino acids long. In germline, CDR1 is MDHEN, CDR2 SYDVKM. For the CDR3, the DNA is TGTGCCAGCACCGGGGGGGCTGGGACCTACGAGCAGTACTTC. Amino acid sequence: CASTGGAGTYEQYF.

CDR3 loop: CASSKVRQGDNEKLFF. The CDR3 DNA reads as TGTGCCAGCAGCAAAGTGCGGCAGGGGGATAATGAAAAACTGTTTTTT. V and J are TRBV21-1 and TRBJ1-4; TRBD1, the table's D call, was not compared with the DNA. TRBV21-1 is termed a pseudogene. This CDR3 region has 16 residues.

This chain connects TRBV7-2 to TRBJ2-3, with a possible D match to TRBD1 (6 bases). With 1 base removed from V and 2 bases from J, the gap between germline ends came to 7 bases. The CDR3 covers 14 residues. In germline, CDR1 is SGHTA, CDR2 FQGNSA. Here the CDR3 DNA reads TGTGCCAGCAGCTTAGACAGGGCCACAGATACGCAGTATTTT. Translating it yields CASSLDRATDTQYF.

The rearrangement joins TRBV28 to TRBJ2-7; D is undetermined. From germline, CDR1 is MDHEN and CDR2 SYDVKM. CDR3 length: 13 residues. CDR3 in amino acids: CAEKQLRSYEQYF. The CDR3 DNA sequence: TGTGCTGAAAAACAACTTAGGTCCTACGAGCAGTACTTC.

This clone appeared a single time. This chain links TRBV15 with TRBJ2-7, with 9 bases fitting TRBD2. Germline CDR1 is LNHNV and CDR2 is YYDKDF (reference sequence). Trimming took 6 bases from V and 0 from J; bases not matched to a gene: 6. The CDR3 extends over 15 amino acids. The CDR3 loop is CATSRLAGSSYEQYF. CDR3 in DNA: TGTGCCACCAGTCGTCTAGCGGGGAGCTCCTACGAGCAGTACTTC.

The V gene is TRBV25-1, the J gene TRBJ2-5, with 12 bases aligning to TRBD2. V was clipped by 6 bases and J by 1 base; unmatched bases: 3. This CDR3 has 15 amino acids. Germline V gene sequence: CDR1 MGHDK, CDR2 SYGVNS. Written as DNA, the CDR3 is TGTGCCAGCAGCAGGACTAGCGGGACCCAAGAGACCCAGTACTTC. Protein: CASSRTSGTQETQYF.

On this clone itself: An end of the junction differs from the germline gene, which may be a read error. The V and J genes are TRBV7-8 and TRBJ2-2, with 9 bases aligning to TRBD2. Germline-derived CDR1 and CDR2 are SGHVS and FQNEAQ. There are 16 residues in the CDR3. CDR3 sequence: CASSLSGLANAGELFF. CDR3 nucleotides: TGTGCCAGCAGCTTATCAGGACTAGCGAACGCCGGGGAGCTGTTTTTT.

The chain uses TRBV27 and TRBJ2-2; 11 nucleotides match TRBD1. V lost 1 base, J lost 6 bases, and 1 base stayed unmatched. The CDR3 has 15 amino acids. Germline loops: CDR1 MNHEY, CDR2 SMNVEV (reference sequence). Here the CDR3 DNA reads TGTGCCAGCAGTTTATGGGGACAGGGGGCCGGGGAGCTGTTTTTT. It codes for CASSLWGQGAGELFF.

The V gene is TRBV29-1, the J gene TRBJ2-7; no reliable D call. The germline gives CDR1 SQVTM, CDR2 ANQGSEA. V was trimmed by 2 bases and J by 2 bases, leaving 13 bases between them. CDR3 length: 14 residues. The CDR3 region is CSVERPGRPYEQYF. In nucleotides, the CDR3 is TGCAGCGTTGAAAGGCCCGGACGGCCCTACGAGCAGTACTTC.

The V and J genes are TRBV5-1 and TRBJ2-5; D possibly corresponds to TRBD1 (6 bases). The CDR3 extends over 13 amino acids. CDR1 is SGHRS, CDR2 YFSETQ, per germline. Trimming took 0 bases from V and 5 from J, leaving 8 bases between them. The chain's CDR3 is CASSLGQGETQYF. CDR3 bases: TGCGCCAGCAGCTTGGGGCAGGGGGAGACCCAGTACTTC.

The genes are TRBV18 and TRBJ1-1; perhaps TRBD1 as D (6 bases). Germline V lookup: CDR1 KGHSH, CDR2 LQKENI. The germline V and J ends were trimmed by 5 bases and 6 bases, with 13 bases remaining between them. The CDR3 sequence is 13 residues long. The CDR3 is CASSSGQGPEAFF. CDR3 nucleotides: TGTGCCAGCTCATCGGGGCAGGGGCCTGAAGCTTTCTTT.

J is TRBJ1-1 and V is TRBV19; D is possibly TRBD1 (5 bases). Between the trimmed V and J ends, which lost 7 bases and 0 bases, there was a span of 12 bases. The CDR3 consists of 14 residues. Germline lookup yields CDR1 LNHDA and CDR2 SQIVND (reference sequence). CDR3 sequence reads: CASTRGGVNTEAFF. Written as DNA, the CDR3 is TGTGCCAGTACGAGGGGAGGTGTGAACACTGAAGCTTTCTTT. Looking up the rest from reference TRBV19 and TRBJ1-1 gives the full variable domain: DGGITQSPKYLFRKEGQNVTLSCEQNLNHDAMYWYRQDPGQGLRLIYYSQIVNDFQKGDIAEGYSVSREKKESFPLTVTSAQKNPTAFYLCASTRGGVNTEAFFGQGTRLTVV.

The chain has TRBV7-2 and TRBJ2-5; 13 bases match TRBD2. J gave up 5 bases and V 0 bases, and 12 bases lay outside the gene matches. Germline loops: CDR1 SGHTA, CDR2 FQGNSA. The CDR3 has 19 residues. The CDR3 loop is CASSLAGLAGSIAFETQYF. The CDR3 nucleotides are TGTGCCAGCAGCTTAGCGGGACTAGCGGGAAGTATTGCGTTCGAGACCCAGTACTTC.

A few counts support this clone. The chain carries TRBV11-1 and TRBJ2-7; the D call may be TRBD1 or TRBD2 (5 bases each). CDR3 length equals 15 residues. Trimming shortened V by 2 bases and J by 5 bases, and 16 bases separated the two germline ends. Germline-derived CDR1 and CDR2 are SGHAT and FQDESV (reference sequence). CDR3 region: CASSLKWTGGDEQYF. The CDR3 DNA sequence: TGTGCCAGCAGCTTAAAGTGGACTGGGGGAGACGAGCAGTACTTC.

The chain employs TRBV7-2 and TRBJ2-5; either TRBD1 or TRBD2 may fit D (5 bases each). The germline CDR1 and CDR2 sequences are SGHTA and FQGNSA. This CDR3 region has 13 residues. Trimming left V 1 base short and J 4 bases short, with 7 bases between. This CDR3 is CASSLEGRETQYF. The DNA of the CDR3 is TGTGCCAGCAGCTTAGAGGGGAGAGAGACCCAGTACTTC.

The chain employs TRBV5-4 and TRBJ1-1, with 11 bases matching TRBD1. The germline V gene encodes CDR1 SGHNT and CDR2 YYREEE (reference sequence). V was pared by 2 bases and J by 1 base, with 10 bases of the junction left unmatched. The CDR3 consists of 18 residues. In nucleotides, the CDR3 is TGTGCCAGCAGCTTTGCGGACAGGGGGCGAAACGGGAACACTGAAGCTTTCTTT. Its protein product is CASSFADRGRNGNTEAFF. The whole variable domain, filled in from reference TRBV5-4 and TRBJ1-1, reads ETGVTQSPTHLIKTRGQQVTLRCSSQSGHNTVSWYQQALGQGPQFIFQYYREEENGRGNFPPRFSGLQFPNYSSELNVNALELDDSALYLCASSFADRGRNGNTEAFFGQGTRLTVV.

The J gene is TRBJ2-4, the V gene TRBV4-2; TRBD2 agrees at 7 bases. The CDR3 has 15 amino acids. In germline, CDR1 is LGHNA, CDR2 YNFKEQ. Losses at the gene ends were 0 bases for V and 2 bases for J; bases not matched to a gene: 1. The CDR3: CASSQDGTTKNIQYF. Here the CDR3 DNA reads TGTGCCAGCAGCCAAGACGGGACTACCAAAAACATTCAGTACTTC.

V usage is TRBV19 and J usage is TRBJ2-2; D is ambiguous. The V and J ends lost 3 bases and 6 bases respectively, with 8 bases between them. This CDR3 is 13 amino acids long. CDR1 and CDR2 (germline): LNHDA, SQIVND (reference sequence). Here the CDR3 DNA reads TGTGCCAGTAGTATTATTCTAGCCGGGGAGCTGTTTTTT. Protein sequence: CASSIILAGELFF.

The CDR3 DNA follows: TGTGCCAGCAGTGCCAACGGCAATCAGCCCCAGCATTTT. Residues: CASSANGNQPQHF. The rearrangement links TRBV6-5 to TRBJ1-5; D call uncertain. The CDR3 covers 13 residues. CDR1 is MNHEY, CDR2 SVGAGI, per germline. Trimming stripped 5 bases from V and 2 bases from J, with 7 bases between.